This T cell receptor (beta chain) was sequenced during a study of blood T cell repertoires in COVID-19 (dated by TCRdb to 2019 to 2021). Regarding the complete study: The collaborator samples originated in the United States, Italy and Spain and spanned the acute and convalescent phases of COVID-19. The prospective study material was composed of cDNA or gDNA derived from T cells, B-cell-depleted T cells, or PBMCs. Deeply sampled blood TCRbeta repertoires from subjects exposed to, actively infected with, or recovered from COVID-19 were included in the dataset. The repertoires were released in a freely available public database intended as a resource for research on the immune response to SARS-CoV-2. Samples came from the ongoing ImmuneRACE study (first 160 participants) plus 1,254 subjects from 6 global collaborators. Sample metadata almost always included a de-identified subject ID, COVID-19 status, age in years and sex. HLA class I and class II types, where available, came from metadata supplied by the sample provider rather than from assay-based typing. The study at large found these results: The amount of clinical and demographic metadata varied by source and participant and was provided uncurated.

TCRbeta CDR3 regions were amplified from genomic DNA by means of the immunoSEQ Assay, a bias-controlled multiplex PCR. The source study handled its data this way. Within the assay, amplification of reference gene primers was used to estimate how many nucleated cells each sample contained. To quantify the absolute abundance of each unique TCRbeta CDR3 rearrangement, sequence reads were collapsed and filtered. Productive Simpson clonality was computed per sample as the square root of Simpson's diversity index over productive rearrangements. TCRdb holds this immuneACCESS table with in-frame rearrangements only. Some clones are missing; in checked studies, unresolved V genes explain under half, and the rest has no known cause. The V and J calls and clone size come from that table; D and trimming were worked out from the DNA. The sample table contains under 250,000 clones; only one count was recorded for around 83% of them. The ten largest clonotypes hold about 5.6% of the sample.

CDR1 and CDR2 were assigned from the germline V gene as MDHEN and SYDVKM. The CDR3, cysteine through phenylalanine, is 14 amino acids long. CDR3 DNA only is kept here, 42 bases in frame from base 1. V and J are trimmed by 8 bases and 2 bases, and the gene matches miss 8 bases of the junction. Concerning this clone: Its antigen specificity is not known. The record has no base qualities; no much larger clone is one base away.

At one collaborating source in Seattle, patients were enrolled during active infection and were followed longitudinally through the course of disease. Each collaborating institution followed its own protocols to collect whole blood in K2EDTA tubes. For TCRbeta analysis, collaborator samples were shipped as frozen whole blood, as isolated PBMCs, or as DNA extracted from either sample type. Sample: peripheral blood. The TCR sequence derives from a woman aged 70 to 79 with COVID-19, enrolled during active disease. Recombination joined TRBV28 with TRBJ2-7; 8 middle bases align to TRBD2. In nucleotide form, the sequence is TGTGCCAGCGGGGTAGCGGGACATCCCTACGAGCAGTACTTC. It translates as CASGVAGHPYEQYF. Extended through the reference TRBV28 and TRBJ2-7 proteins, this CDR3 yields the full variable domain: DVKVTQSSRYLVKRTGEKVFLECVQDMDHENMFWYRQDPGLGLRLIYFSYDVKMKEKGDIPEGYSVSREKKERFSLILESASTNQTSMYLCASGVAGHPYEQYFGPGTRLTVT.